This T cell receptor (beta chain) appears in the sequencing data of a study of CD8 T cells in ankylosing spondylitis (dated by TCRdb to 2017 to 2019). For the wider study: T cell receptor beta repertoires were profiled in healthy donors and ankylosing spondylitis patients so that disease-linked TCR variants could be found. The full study cohort was made up of roughly 25 ankylosing spondylitis patients and more than 90 healthy donors. Peripheral blood was sampled, and synovial fluid was additionally collected from ankylosing spondylitis patients. Study-wide conclusions, independent of this receptor: A TCR beta motif made up of fewer than 10 highly homologous amino acid variants appeared to be characteristic of blood from ankylosing spondylitis patients. The disease-linked clones were reported as significantly enriched in matched synovial fluid samples from ankylosing spondylitis patients. The disease-linked clones showed a CD8+ phenotype and occurred at relatively low frequencies in peripheral blood. Some TCR beta motif variants had previously been reported in synovial fluid and blood of reactive arthritis patients, which suggested common disease-initiation mechanisms.

As to this clonotype: What this receptor recognizes is not known. The sample holds no much larger clone one base away, and base qualities are not on file.

Sequencing was performed on an Illumina HiSeq 2500. TCR beta libraries were prepared by quantitative 5'-RACE with molecular barcodes. The original methods were these. To identify disease-linked TCR variants, a new computational method was used, one built on a probabilistic model of VDJ rearrangement. TCRdb cleaned the public reads at Q25 with fastp, built clones with MiXCR and kept in-frame beta chains. Records with the same CDR3 protein are collapsed into one entry carrying the most frequent genes and DNA. These V and J calls are TCRdb output, not the study's own analysis. The sample yields over 600,000 distinct CDR3 sequences; around 17% were counted once. The ten biggest clones cover around 19% of the sample. V is clipped by 1 base and J by 8 bases, and the sequence between their germline boundaries is 11 bases long. CDR3 length: 14 amino acids, cysteine to phenylalanine. Only the CDR3 region is kept as DNA, spanning 42 bases read in frame from base 1. From a lookup of the germline V gene (reference sequence), CDR1 and CDR2 are MNHEY and SMNVEV.

Sequenced material: blood, either unsorted or a sorted T cell fraction (not recorded which). The chain joins TRBV27 to TRBJ1-4, with no confident D gene call. This sequence was found in a male donor with ankylosing spondylitis. The CDR3 protein is CASSLLGRPEKLFF. The DNA is as follows: TGTGCCAGCAGTTTATTGGGCAGACCAGAAAAACTGTTTTTT.